This TCR beta chain was observed in a study of blood T cell repertoires in COVID-19. Overall study context: Samples came from the United States, Italy and Spain, spanning acute and convalescent COVID-19.

Seattle patients were enrolled while actively infected and followed longitudinally. The CDR3 extends over 14 amino acids. V was cut by 0 bases and J by 8 bases, with 10 bases left in between. CDR1 is LGHNA and CDR2 is YSLEER in the germline V gene. Profiling relied on immunoSEQ multiplex PCR, and the TCRdb table lists in-frame clones only, not all of them. The table shows roughly 58,000 clones, with 75% to 90% occurring only once. This clonotype was obtained from a man in his 60s with COVID-19, enrolled during active disease. This rearrangement joins TRBV4-3 to TRBJ2-2, with a possible D match to TRBD2 (5 bases). The sequenced sample consisted of peripheral blood. Here the CDR3 reads CASSQDGGPGELFF. The CDR3 nucleotides read TGCGCCAGCAGCCAAGACGGAGGCCCGGGGGAGCTGTTTTTT.